The sequence of this T cell receptor (beta chain) was determined in a study of T-cell memory formation after mild COVID-19. From the 5' RACE reads, TCRdb called clonotypes with MiXCR, one entry per CDR3 protein. The sample has hundreds of thousands of distinct CDR3 sequences, about a sixth seen once. The CDR3 covers 15 residues. The V end lost 5 bases, the J end lost 6 bases, and 19 bases lay between the germline ends. Sequencing used PBMCs or a T cell subset sorted from them (not recorded which). V gene TRBV12-3 or TRBV12-4 combines with J gene TRBJ2-5, with TRBD2 as a possible D gene (7 bases). The sequence derives from a young man who had mild COVID-19 (a few samples of this study predate the infection). Cell type and time point are not known. Written as DNA, the CDR3 is TGTGCCAGCAGTCCATCTTTGGGGGGGGCACAGACCCAGTACTTC. Its translation is CASSPSLGGAQTQYF.